The 15 T cell receptor beta chains below all came from one sample that was sequenced in a study of cytomegalovirus exposure and HLA in healthy donors. The PCR contained 60 Vbeta and 13 Jbeta primers. Produced via immunoSEQ multiplex PCR; TCRdb's table is partial and in-frame only. The repertoire holds around 150,000 clones, with 75% to 90% as singletons. Sequences were obtained from PBMCs. Source of these receptors: a human donor in good health.

The rearrangement uses TRBV4-3 and TRBJ2-2; 8 nucleotides align to TRBD1. CDR1 and CDR2 (germline): LGHNA, YSLEER. This CDR3 has 19 amino acids. The J segment lost 10 bases and the V segment lost 0 bases, leaving 19 bases of the junction unmatched. The CDR3 is CASSQETRPRDRSFEELFF. CDR3 coding DNA: TGCGCCAGCAGCCAAGAAACTCGACCAAGGGACAGGTCCTTTGAGGAGCTGTTTTTT.

This sequence joins TRBV19 and TRBJ1-1; TRBD1 is a possible D gene (6 bases). This CDR3 has 15 residues. The germline V gene encodes CDR1 LNHDA and CDR2 SQIVND (reference sequence). Trimming removed 4 bases at V and 4 bases at J, with 16 bases between. The CDR3 nucleotides read TGTGCCAGTAGTACCACTCCCCGGGGGGCCACTGAAGCTTTCTTT. This encodes CASSTTPRGATEAFF.

The rearrangement links TRBV2 to TRBJ2-3, with 11 bases aligning to TRBD2. The CDR3 sequence is 14 residues long. Germline CDR1 SNHLY, CDR2 FYNNEI. After removal of 6 bases from V and 6 bases from J, the junction contained 5 bases not matched to a gene. The CDR3 sequence: CASRLLAGVDTQYF. Here the CDR3 DNA reads TGTGCCAGCAGGCTACTAGCGGGGGTGGATACGCAGTATTTT.

V gene TRBV27 combines with J gene TRBJ2-2; 9 bases are shared with TRBD1. CDR1 and CDR2 (germline): MNHEY, SMNVEV (reference sequence). V gave up 5 bases and J gave up 4 bases; unmatched junction bases: 8. This CDR3 is built from 16 residues. The CDR3: CASSLPGQGSTGELFF. As DNA, the CDR3 is TGTGCCAGCAGTCTACCGGGACAGGGAAGCACCGGGGAGCTGTTTTTT.

CDR3 in amino acids: CASSQDTRDRVISSYEQYF. DNA of the CDR3: TGCGCCAGCAGCCAAGATACCCGGGACAGGGTAATAAGCTCCTACGAGCAGTACTTC. This chain uses TRBV4-1 with TRBJ2-7; 9 nucleotides agree with TRBD1. This CDR3 region has 19 residues. From germline, CDR1 is MGHRA and CDR2 YSYEKL. With 0 bases clipped from V and 0 bases from J, the junction kept 12 bases outside the gene matches.

This chain connects TRBV7-6 to TRBJ1-1, with 8 bases identical to TRBD1. The ends lost 5 bases at V and 5 bases at J; junction bases unmatched: 13. Per germline, CDR1 SGHVS and CDR2 FNYEAQ. This CDR3 spans 16 amino acids. The CDR3 loop is CASSSQAADRATEAFF. As DNA, the CDR3 is TGTGCCAGCAGCAGTCAAGCGGCGGACAGGGCTACTGAAGCTTTCTTT.

This clone has a handful of counts. V and J are TRBV7-2 and TRBJ1-5; D is undetermined. Between the trimmed V and J ends, which lost 4 bases and 3 bases, there was a span of 10 bases. This CDR3 is 14 amino acids long. The germline V gene encodes CDR1 SGHTA and CDR2 FQGNSA. As DNA, the CDR3 is TGTGCCAGCAGCTCCAGGATTGCCAATCAGCCCCAGCATTTT. It translates to CASSSRIANQPQHF.

The chain has TRBV7-2 and TRBJ1-2; D perhaps matches TRBD1 (5 bases). Trimming took 5 bases from V and 6 from J, leaving 13 bases between them. The CDR3 sequence is 13 residues long. Germline CDR1 is SGHTA and CDR2 is FQGNSA. This CDR3 is CASSRGTANGYTF. CDR3 DNA: TGTGCCAGCAGCCGCGGGACGGCTAATGGCTACACCTTC.

The J gene is TRBJ2-2, the V gene TRBV7-2, with 8 bases lining up with TRBD2. Germline lookup yields CDR1 SGHTA and CDR2 FQGNSA. CDR3 length: 16 amino acids. After removal of 5 bases from V and 6 bases from J, the junction contained 11 bases not matched to a gene. CDR3 DNA: TGTGCCAGCAGCCTACAGGGACTAGGGGGGGCCGGGGAGCTGTTTTTT. Translation: CASSLQGLGGAGELFF.

The V and J genes are TRBV18 and TRBJ2-1; D is possibly TRBD2 (6 bases). There are 15 residues in the CDR3. Deletions cut 5 bases from V and 0 bases from J, with 11 bases between. From germline, CDR1 is KGHSH and CDR2 LQKENI. The CDR3 region has the DNA TGTGCCAGCTCATTCATGGAGGGCTCCTACAATGAGCAGTTCTTC. Translating it yields CASSFMEGSYNEQFF.

This sequence joins TRBV10-3 and TRBJ1-2, with 7 bases aligning to TRBD1. The CDR3 runs to 16 residues. Trimming removed 1 base from V and 4 bases from J; junction bases left unmatched: 9. Germline CDR1 is ENHRY and CDR2 is SYGVKD. DNA of the CDR3: TGTGCCATCAGTGAGTTCGGGACAGCTGGGGCCTATGGCTACACCTTC. Translating gives CAISEFGTAGAYGYTF.

The V and J genes are TRBV9 and TRBJ2-3; TRBD2 might be the D (5 bases). CDR1 is SGDLS and CDR2 is YYNGEE in the germline V gene. The CDR3 extends over 16 amino acids. Trimming cost V 2 bases and J 2 bases, with 15 bases left between them. The CDR3 nucleotides read TGTGCCAGCAGCGTGGACCCCGGACTCTTCACAGATACGCAGTATTTT. Translating gives CASSVDPGLFTDTQYF.

This chain joins TRBV19 and TRBJ1-5; TRBD1 might be the D (5 bases). Germline V gene sequence: CDR1 LNHDA, CDR2 SQIVND (reference sequence). Trimming took off 10 bases at V and 4 bases at J, with 14 bases between the two ends. The CDR3 runs to 13 residues. The DNA for the CDR3 is TGTGCCACCCGGGGCGGAGGGAATCAGCCCCAGCATTTT. It codes for CATRGGGNQPQHF.

This clone was counted only a few times. The chain uses TRBV2 and TRBJ2-2; possibly TRBD2 for D (6 bases). The CDR3 length is 13 residues. Germline V CDR1 and CDR2: SNHLY, FYNNEI. Trimming cost V 2 bases and J 6 bases, with 7 bases left between them. CDR3 sequence reads: CASSERGAGELFF. The CDR3 coding sequence is TGTGCCAGCAGTGAACGCGGGGCCGGGGAGCTGTTTTTT.

This chain connects TRBV4-3 to TRBJ1-1, with 7 nucleotides matching TRBD1. The CDR3 runs 13 residues. The ends lost 4 bases at V and 6 bases at J; junction bases unmatched: 5. Looked up from germline, CDR1 is LGHNA and CDR2 is YSLEER. CDR3 amino acids: CASSPRTGAEAFF. The CDR3 DNA follows: TGCGCCAGCAGCCCGCGAACAGGGGCTGAAGCTTTCTTT.